This entry lists 24 T cell receptor beta chains sequenced from one sample in a study of T cells in Graves' hyperthyroidism and ophthalmopathy. RNA transcripts yielded amplified TCR beta CDR3 regions. The HTBI primer set drove a first-round RT-PCR of the TCR CDR3. In TCRdb, the multiplex PCR reads were re-called with MiXCR into one record per CDR3 protein. In the table there are a few hundred thousand distinct CDR3 sequences, roughly 14% of which are singletons. The source material was blood. Receptors were obtained from a woman in her twenties or thirties with Graves' ophthalmopathy.

This clonotype was counted at least ten times. V and J are TRBV2 and TRBJ2-3; D might be TRBD1 or TRBD2, each matching 7 bases. CDR3 length: 16 amino acids. Trimming shortened V by 10 bases and J by 5 bases, and 25 bases separated the two germline ends. Per germline, CDR1 SNHLY and CDR2 FYNNEI. CDR3 loop: CAIPFGGTAQKDTQYF. In nucleotides, the CDR3 is TGTGCCATTCCCTTCGGGGGGACAGCTCAAAAAGATACGCAGTATTTT. The variable domain in full, with the rest retrieved from reference TRBV2 and TRBJ2-3, is EPEVTQTPSHQVTQMGQEVILRCVPISNHLYFYWYRQILGQKVEFLVSFYNNEISEKSEIFDDQFSVERPDGSNFTLKIRSTKLEDSAMYFCAIPFGGTAQKDTQYFGPGTRLTVL.

This clonotype was recorded at least ten times. The V gene is TRBV27, the J gene TRBJ1-6; the D is unclear. The CDR3 extends over 16 amino acids. The V and J ends lost 7 bases and 3 bases respectively, with 16 bases between them. Looked up from germline, CDR1 is MNHEY and CDR2 is SMNVEV (reference sequence). The CDR3 region is CASTSMTSYYNSPLHF. As DNA, the CDR3 is TGTGCCAGCACCTCTATGACCAGCTACTATAATTCACCCCTCCACTTT.

This clonotype occurred many times. V is TRBV4-1 and J is TRBJ2-2; D call uncertain. Trimming shortened V by 0 bases and J by 7 bases, and 15 bases separated the two germline ends. The CDR3 runs 16 residues. The germline V gene has CDR1 MGHRA and CDR2 YSYEKL. The CDR3 nucleotides are TGCGCCAGCAGCCAAGAGGAAGGTAGTACGGTCGGGGAGCTGTTTTTT. This encodes CASSQEEGSTVGELFF.

This clonotype was observed many times. The rearrangement joins TRBV30 to TRBJ2-3; 7 positions agree with TRBD2. Trimming at V came to 3 bases and at J to 0 bases, leaving 9 bases not matched to a gene. CDR1 and CDR2 (germline): GTSNPN, SVGIG (reference sequence). This CDR3 spans 16 amino acids. DNA for the CDR3: TGTGCCTGGAGGGATTGGAAGCGGGGAAGCACAGATACGCAGTATTTT. As protein: CAWRDWKRGSTDTQYF.

This clonotype was recorded at least ten times. V is TRBV20-1 and J is TRBJ2-3, with D uncertain. The V gene lost 6 bases and the J gene lost 0 bases, with 10 bases spanning the gap. Germline V gene data show CDR1 as DFQATT and CDR2 as SNEGSKA (reference sequence). This CDR3 comprises 13 residues. CDR3 region: CSAPSWSTDTQYF. Here the CDR3 DNA reads TGCAGTGCCCCGTCGTGGAGCACAGATACGCAGTATTTT.

In this sample, this clonotype turned up many times. This chain uses TRBV5-8 with TRBJ1-3, with D unclear. CDR3 length: 14 residues. CDR1 and CDR2 (germline): SGHTS, YDEGEE. V dropped 4 bases and J dropped 3 bases, with 11 bases sitting between them. The DNA of the CDR3 is TGTGCCAGCAGCCGATACGCATTTGGAAACACCATATATTTT. This gives the protein CASSRYAFGNTIYF. The whole variable domain, filled in from reference TRBV5-8 and TRBJ1-3, reads EAGVTQSPTHLIKTRGQQATLRCSPISGHTSVYWYQQALGLGLQFLLWYDEGEERNRGNFPPRFSGRQFPNYSSELNVNALELEDSALYLCASSRYAFGNTIYFGEGSWLTVV.

This clonotype showed up many times. V usage is TRBV18 and J usage is TRBJ2-5; TRBD1 matches at 8 bases. The CDR3 covers 13 residues. The trim removed 6 bases at V and 13 bases at J, leaving 13 bases unmatched. The germline V gene encodes CDR1 KGHSH and CDR2 LQKENI. This CDR3 is CASSTGTGPFWYF. For the CDR3, the DNA is TGTGCCAGCTCGACCGGGACAGGTCCCTTCTGGTACTTC.

The rearrangement links TRBV24-1 to TRBJ2-1; the match to TRBD2 covers 9 bases. The CDR3 has 16 amino acids. The trim removed 1 base at V and 3 bases at J, leaving 3 bases unmatched. Looked up from germline, CDR1 is KGHDR and CDR2 is SFDVKD. CDR3 protein: CATSDFSGGYYNEQFF. The CDR3 coding sequence is TGTGCCACCAGTGATTTTAGCGGGGGATACTACAATGAGCAGTTCTTC.

This clonotype was seen a few times. The limits of the CDR3 on the DNA are not certain, so only TCRdb's listed CDR3 is given. CDR3 sequence: CASILGRGTGNTIYF. The rearrangement uses TRBV28 and TRBJ1-3; no check of the table's D call, TRBD1, against the DNA was made. CDR1 is MDHEN, CDR2 SYDVKM, per germline. The CDR3 region is 15 residues in length, termini included.

In its sample, this clonotype was seen many times. The chain has TRBV2 and TRBJ1-5, with 7 bases fitting TRBD1. The germline V gene has CDR1 SNHLY and CDR2 FYNNEI. V trimming: 5 bases; J trimming: 3 bases; junction bases outside the gene matches: 10. This CDR3 contains 16 residues. Here the CDR3 reads CASSSWAGQINQPQHF. CDR3 DNA: TGTGCCAGCAGTTCCTGGGCGGGACAGATCAATCAGCCCCAGCATTTT.

CDR3 residues: CASTPLTAGNTEAFF. CDR3 bases: TGTGCCAGCACCCCGTTAACCGCAGGCAACACTGAAGCTTTCTTT. The chain carries TRBV14 and TRBJ1-1; the D is unclear. The CDR3 runs to 15 residues. Trimming left V 7 bases short and J 2 bases short, with 17 bases between. The germline V gene encodes CDR1 SGHDN and CDR2 FVKESK.

This clonotype was recorded many times. The chain uses TRBV12-3 or TRBV12-4 and TRBJ2-3; perhaps TRBD2 as D (7 bases). V was pared by 5 bases and J by 5 bases, with 17 bases between. The CDR3 consists of 15 residues. The CDR3 nucleotides are TGTGCCAGCAGTAGAAGGGGGGGCTTAGGAGATACGCAGTATTTT. Protein: CASSRRGGLGDTQYF.

Many counts were recorded for this clonotype. The J gene is TRBJ2-7, the V gene TRBV7-8; tentatively, D is TRBD1 (6 bases). The CDR3 has 14 amino acids. Germline V lookup: CDR1 SGHVS, CDR2 FQNEAQ. The V end lost 3 bases, the J end lost 2 bases, and 11 bases lay between the germline ends. CDR3 bases: TGTGCCAGCAGCTTGTCCAGGGGCCCCTACGAGCAGTACTTC. This codes for CASSLSRGPYEQYF.

This clonotype has a handful of counts. The CDR3 loop reads CASSNGPFTGELFF. CDR3 DNA sequence: TGTGCCAGTAGTAACGGACCGTTCACCGGGGAGCTGTTTTTT. V is TRBV19 and J is TRBJ2-2; no clear D gene. Trimming removed 4 bases from V and 4 bases from J, with 10 bases in between. In germline, CDR1 is LNHDA, CDR2 SQIVND (reference sequence). The CDR3 spans 14 residues.

The rearrangement uses TRBV10-3 and TRBJ2-1; the D gene is possibly TRBD1 (6 bases). The CDR3 totals 17 residues. Germline CDR1 and CDR2: ENHRY and SYGVKD. The germline V and J ends were trimmed by 2 bases and 3 bases, with 17 bases remaining between them. CDR3 bases: TGTGCCATCAGTGAGGCGACAGGCTGGGAACACTACAATGAGCAGTTCTTC. Its translation: CAISEATGWEHYNEQFF.

Note on this clonotype: One end of the junction is discordant with germline, which a read error may explain. The chain combines TRBV5-1 with TRBJ1-4; D gene ambiguous. Germline V CDR1 and CDR2: SGHRS, YFSETQ. This CDR3 spans 15 amino acids. The CDR3 nucleotides read TGCGCCAGCAGCTCTGGTCGAGCAACTAATGGAAAACTGTTTTTT. Its translation is CASSSGRATNGKLFF.

The CDR3 sequence is CASSHDRGDQPQHF. The CDR3 DNA reads TGTGCCAGCAGCCACGACAGGGGCGATCAGCCCCAGCATTTT. The rearrangement links TRBV7-8 to TRBJ1-5; 8 positions match TRBD1. This CDR3 has 14 residues. Germline V gene data show CDR1 as SGHVS and CDR2 as FQNEAQ. V gave up 5 bases and J gave up 5 bases; unmatched junction bases: 5.

Many counts were recorded for this clonotype. J is TRBJ2-2 and V is TRBV30; D not resolved. The germline CDR1 and CDR2 sequences are GTSNPN and SVGIG (reference sequence). The CDR3 runs 16 residues. V lost 5 bases, J lost 0 bases, and 16 bases lay in between. The CDR3, as DNA: TGTGCCTGGCTCAAGCACCGGCCTCCGAACACCGGGGAGCTGTTTTTT. This codes for CAWLKHRPPNTGELFF. The whole variable domain, filled in from reference TRBV30 and TRBJ2-2, reads SQTIHQWPATLVQPVGSPLSLECTVEGTSNPNLYWYRQAAGRGLQLLFYSVGIGQISSEVPQNLSASRPQDRQFILSSKKLLLSDSGFYLCAWLKHRPPNTGELFFGEGSRLTVL.

This clonotype was found many times. The V and J genes are TRBV29-1 and TRBJ1-2; D perhaps matches TRBD1 (5 bases). The germline V gene has CDR1 SQVTM and CDR2 ANQGSEA. Trimming pared 4 bases from V and 6 bases from J, leaving 12 bases between. The CDR3 contains 12 residues. In DNA form, the CDR3 reads TGCAGCGTTGCGGGGCTAAGGGATGGCTACACCTTC. This codes for CSVAGLRDGYTF. Full variable domain (remainder filled in from reference TRBV29-1 and TRBJ1-2): SAVISQKPSRDICQRGTSLTIQCQVDSQVTMMFWYRQQPGQSLTLIATANQGSEATYESGFVIDKFPISRPNLTFSTLTVSNMSPEDSSIYLCSVAGLRDGYTFGSGTRLTVV.

This clonotype has more than one count but fewer than ten. The chain couples TRBV19 to TRBJ2-5, with unresolved D. V lost 7 bases and J 9 bases, leaving 12 bases between the germline ends. This CDR3 spans 11 amino acids. CDR1 and CDR2 from the germline V gene are LNHDA and SQIVND (reference sequence). The CDR3 sequence: CASTGGRAQYF. The DNA for the CDR3 is TGTGCCAGTACAGGCGGCCGTGCCCAGTACTTC.

This clonotype was observed many times. V is TRBV5-5 and J is TRBJ2-1; 10 positions agree with TRBD1. V shed 3 bases, J shed 10 bases, and the junction held 16 bases outside the gene matches. Per the germline V gene, CDR1 is SGHKS and CDR2 is YYEKEE (reference sequence). There are 17 residues in the CDR3. CDR3 loop: CASSSTGTGAPLGEQFF. As DNA, the CDR3 is TGTGCCAGCAGCTCTACCGGGACAGGGGCCCCCCTCGGCGAGCAGTTCTTC.

The sample holds many counts of this clonotype. This chain connects TRBV11-2 to TRBJ2-7, with 9 bases fitting TRBD1. The trim removed 5 bases at V and 5 bases at J, leaving 4 bases unmatched. The CDR3 extends over 13 amino acids. Germline V gives CDR1 SGHAT, CDR2 FQNNGV. CDR3 loop: CASSRTGDHEQYF. The CDR3 DNA reads as TGTGCCAGCAGCCGGACAGGGGACCACGAGCAGTACTTC.

The chain joins TRBV20-1 to TRBJ2-7; D is perhaps TRBD2 (5 bases). Per the germline V gene, CDR1 is DFQATT and CDR2 is SNEGSKA (reference sequence). Trimming left V 0 bases short and J 5 bases short, with 11 bases between. The CDR3 contains 13 residues. The CDR3 DNA is TGCAGTGCTAGAGATTCTAGCAGCCACGAGCAGTACTTC. It encodes CSARDSSSHEQYF.

The V gene is TRBV7-2, the J gene TRBJ1-2; D perhaps matches TRBD1 (6 bases). V was trimmed by 2 bases and J by 4 bases, leaving 14 bases between them. CDR3 size: 15 residues. Germline loops: CDR1 SGHTA, CDR2 FQGNSA. The CDR3 protein is CASSLWGASGYGYTF. The CDR3, as DNA: TGTGCCAGCAGCTTATGGGGGGCCTCCGGCTATGGCTACACCTTC.